What follows describes a single TCR beta chain. This table comes from immunoSEQ multiplex PCR, and its TCRdb copy is limited to in-frame clones, with some not included. The data show about 300,000 clones, 87% seen once. The sample originates from a study of blood T cell repertoires in COVID-19. Overall study context: Material from acute and convalescent COVID-19 was sourced from the United States, Italy and Spain.

The sample taken for sequencing was peripheral blood. This receptor was obtained from a man younger than 35 with active or convalescent COVID-19.

DNA for the CDR3: TGTGCCAGCAGCTTAGAACTGTATCGGGCGGGAGTAATGTCCTACGAGCAGTACTTC. It codes for CASSLELYRAGVMSYEQYF. The J gene is TRBJ2-7, the V gene TRBV11-3; 7 nucleotides line up with TRBD2. In germline, CDR1 is SGHNT, CDR2 YENEEA. V was clipped by 0 bases and J by 1 base; unmatched bases: 15. CDR3 length: 19 residues.